This T cell receptor (beta chain) emerged from a study of T cells after yellow fever vaccination (dated by TCRdb to the late 2010s). For the wider study: The SMART-Seq v4 Ultra Low Input RNA kit was used to prepare libraries from fractions with low cell numbers. Bulk TCR alpha and beta repertoires were sequenced longitudinally to track T-cell clones before and after primary and booster YFV17D yellow fever vaccination. Two healthy male donors, one aged 18 to 29 and one aged 30 to 39 years, were included in the cohort. Blood was drawn at multiple timepoints before and after primary and secondary immunization, with bulk PBMC replicates and cell subsets isolated. Here is what the overall study found, with its caveats: Compared with the primary T-cell response, the secondary T-cell response was weaker but faster, peaking on day 5 rather than day 15. Computational filtering was needed because FACS-sorted repertoires could contain abundant contaminating clonotypes from the bulk population. A small fraction of clonotypes showed up in both the CD4 and CD8 compartments, probably as a result of convergent recombination. Most clones expanded after primary vaccination were re-detected after the booster (just under 97% of CD4 and 88% of CD8), suggesting broad memory maintenance. Because only a couple of donors were included in the study, the extent to which the findings can be generalized is limited.

This clonotype was detected ten times or more. Its antigen is not yet known. No per-base quality is available; no much larger clone lies one base away. The germline V gene encodes CDR1 LGHDT and CDR2 YNNKEL (reference sequence). Taken from cysteine to phenylalanine, the CDR3 has 15 residues. The sequence is cut down to CDR3 DNA, 45 bases in frame from base 1. V is clipped by 4 bases and J by 5 bases, and the sequence between their germline boundaries is 16 bases long. The sample's treatment or condition label is to be understood as: live attenuated yellow fever vaccine strain. PBMCs were isolated from peripheral blood using a standard Ficoll-Paque protocol. Dynabeads CD4 and CD8 positive selection kits were used to isolate CD4 and CD8 T-cell fractions. TriZol was used to extract RNA from bulk PBMCs, CD4 and CD8 fractions, and dextramer-positive and dextramer-negative fractions. TCR cDNA was synthesized by 5'RACE template switching, which introduced a universal primer site and unique molecular identifiers. Priming of cDNA synthesis was performed from both the TCR alpha and TCR beta constant segments. Library amplification involved two PCR steps, and the second step added sample barcodes and sequencing adapters. Sequencing of libraries was done on Illumina HiSeq 2500 (2x100 bp) or NovaSeq (2x150 bp). As for the original processing: MIGEC was used to demultiplex reads and collapse the reads into UMI consensus sequences, and MiXCR was used for V(D)J alignment. Vaccine-responding clonotypes were identified with edgeR using replicate PBMC samples, with FDR below 0.01 and a log2 fold change above 5 up to day 15 being required. CD4 or CD8 identity was assigned to each bulk clonotype according to whether the clonotype was present at higher abundance in the sequenced CD4 repertoire or the sequenced CD8 repertoire. TCRdb trimmed the raw reads at Q25, called clones with MiXCR and kept productive beta chains. Rows merge per CDR3 protein into single entries with the most common DNA and genes. The V and J calls and clone size are TCRdb's, not the authors'. The sample data list roughly 140,000 distinct CDR3 sequences, and 7.7% of these were observed just once. 0.73% of the sample is held by the ten biggest clonotypes.

This receptor was taken from a man aged 25-45 years who received the YFV17D yellow fever vaccine. The sequence joins TRBV3-1 to TRBJ2-3; the D gene is possibly TRBD1, with 5 bases matching. This material consisted of CD4+ T cells sorted from PBMCs, taken 5 days after the yellow fever booster vaccination. The CDR3 protein is CASSPQGSGVDTQYF. Here is the DNA: TGTGCCAGCAGCCCCCAGGGATCCGGAGTAGATACGCAGTATTTT.